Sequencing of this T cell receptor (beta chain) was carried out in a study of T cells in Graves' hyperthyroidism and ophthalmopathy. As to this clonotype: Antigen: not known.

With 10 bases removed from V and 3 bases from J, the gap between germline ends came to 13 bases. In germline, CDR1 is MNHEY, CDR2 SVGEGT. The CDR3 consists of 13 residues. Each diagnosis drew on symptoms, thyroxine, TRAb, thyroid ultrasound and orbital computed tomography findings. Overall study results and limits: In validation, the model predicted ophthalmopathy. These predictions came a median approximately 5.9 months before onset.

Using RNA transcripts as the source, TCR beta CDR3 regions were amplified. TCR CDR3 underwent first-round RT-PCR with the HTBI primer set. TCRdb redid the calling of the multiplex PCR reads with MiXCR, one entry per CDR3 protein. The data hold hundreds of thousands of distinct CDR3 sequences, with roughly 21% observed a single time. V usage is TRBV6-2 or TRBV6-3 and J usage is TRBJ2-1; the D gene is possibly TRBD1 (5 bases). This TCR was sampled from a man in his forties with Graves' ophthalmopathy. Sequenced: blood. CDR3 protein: CANSRDSYNEQFF. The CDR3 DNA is TGTGCCAACTCGCGAGACAGCTACAATGAGCAGTTCTTC.